This TCR beta chain came from a study of tissue T cells after allogeneic stem cell transplantation. V gave up 6 bases and J gave up 0 bases, with 13 bases separating them. This CDR3 contains 15 residues. CDR1 and CDR2 (germline): SGHSA, FRNQAP. In the case of this clone: Its specificity is not known. These gene names are mouse names. The observed sequence ends 1 residue before the CDR3 terminus, with the missing tail filled in from the germline J gene.

CDR3 sequences, V/J genes, frequencies and template counts came from survey-depth TCRbeta sequencing. The assay was immunoSEQ multiplex PCR, and TCRdb's table has in-frame clones only and misses some. The data hold around 50,000 clones, with about three quarters observed a single time. Regarding the study as a whole: In patients and mice, blood and spleen missed much of tissue repertoire. The patient cohort was small and clinically heterogeneous, with limited sampling depth. Motif-based clustering found tissue-specific repertoire signatures shared across patients, though few clones were shared.

The chain is built from TRBV16 and TRBJ2-3; D may be TRBD1 (6 bases). Sequenced input: sorted cells pooled from one or two spleens. The sequence was collected from a pool of C57BL/6 mice in good health. The CDR3 bases that were read are TGTGCAAGCAGTTCCGGGACAACTAGTGCAGAAACGCTGTAT. This gives the protein CASSSGTTSAETLY. The entire CDR3 protein reads CASSSGTTSAETLYF.